The 22 T cell receptor beta chains given below trace back to one sample, sequenced in a study of blood T cell repertoires in COVID-19. Sequencing was performed with immunoSEQ multiplex PCR; in TCRdb, only in-frame clones are kept and a portion is missing. The sample holds 250,000 to 300,000 clones, roughly 85% seen once. Material: peripheral blood. These receptors were obtained from a woman aged 18-35 years with acute or convalescent COVID-19.

The chain combines TRBV3-1 (or the pseudogene TRBV3-2) with TRBJ2-3; the match to TRBD2 covers 10 bases. Trimming removed 0 bases from V and 4 bases from J; junction bases left unmatched: 10. Germline CDR1 LGHDT, CDR2 YNNKEL (reference sequence). The CDR3 runs to 18 residues. CDR3 in amino acids: CASSQDPSGRADADTQYF. CDR3 in DNA: TGTGCCAGCAGCCAAGATCCGAGCGGGAGGGCCGATGCAGATACGCAGTATTTT.

The V gene is TRBV10-1, the J gene TRBJ2-2; D is perhaps TRBD1 (5 bases). The CDR3 is 13 amino acids. Germline V CDR1 and CDR2: WNHNN, SYGVQD (reference sequence). V was pared by 7 bases and J by 7 bases, with 13 bases between. CDR3 loop: CASKPGKIGELFF. Here the CDR3 DNA reads TGCGCCAGCAAGCCAGGGAAAATCGGGGAGCTGTTTTTT.

This chain joins TRBV7-9 and TRBJ2-3; 7 nucleotides agree with TRBD1. J gave up 4 bases and V 5 bases, and 12 bases lay outside the gene matches. Germline V gene data show CDR1 as SEHNR and CDR2 as FQNEAQ (reference sequence). The CDR3 contains 16 residues. The CDR3 loop is CASSPTKGQSSDTQYF. DNA of the CDR3: TGTGCCAGCAGCCCAACTAAGGGACAGAGTTCAGATACGCAGTATTTT.

This chain joins TRBV11-1 and TRBJ2-3, with a possible D match to TRBD1 (6 bases). The CDR3 has 15 amino acids. Germline V gene data show CDR1 as SGHAT and CDR2 as FQDESV (reference sequence). Trimming took off 5 bases at V and 2 bases at J, with 14 bases between the two ends. The CDR3 region is CASSRGQINTDTQYF. The CDR3 DNA is TGTGCCAGCAGCCGCGGACAGATAAACACAGATACGCAGTATTTT.

The chain links TRBV6-2 or TRBV6-3 to TRBJ2-3; D is unclear. CDR1 is MNHEY, CDR2 SVGEGT, per germline. V shed 0 bases and J shed 2 bases, with 9 bases lying between them. CDR3 length: 15 amino acids. CDR3: CASSYSWAPTDTQYF. Here the CDR3 DNA reads TGTGCCAGCAGTTACTCGTGGGCCCCCACAGATACGCAGTATTTT.

V gene TRBV30 combines with J gene TRBJ2-1, with 8 bases that match TRBD1. The V gene end was trimmed by 0 bases and the J gene end by 5 bases; junction bases not matched to a gene: 12. Germline V gives CDR1 GTSNPN, CDR2 SVGIG (reference sequence). This CDR3 region has 17 residues. The CDR3 DNA is TGTGCCTGGAGTGTGGGATGGGGACAGGCGAGGGACAATGAGCAGTTCTTC. Translated, it gives CAWSVGWGQARDNEQFF. The full variable domain, rest sourced from reference TRBV30 and TRBJ2-1, is SQTIHQWPATLVQPVGSPLSLECTVEGTSNPNLYWYRQAAGRGLQLLFYSVGIGQISSEVPQNLSASRPQDRQFILSSKKLLLSDSGFYLCAWSVGWGQARDNEQFFGPGTRLTVL.

The chain joins TRBV2 to TRBJ2-1; a weak D match, TRBD2 (5 bases). With 2 bases removed from V and 6 bases from J, the gap between germline ends came to 11 bases. Germline CDR1 is SNHLY and CDR2 is FYNNEI. The CDR3 contains 14 residues. CDR3 region: CASSETRGSNEQFF. DNA of the CDR3: TGTGCCAGCAGTGAAACTAGAGGGAGCAATGAGCAGTTCTTC. Full variable domain (remainder filled in from reference TRBV2 and TRBJ2-1): EPEVTQTPSHQVTQMGQEVILRCVPISNHLYFYWYRQILGQKVEFLVSFYNNEISEKSEIFDDQFSVERPDGSNFTLKIRSTKLEDSAMYFCASSETRGSNEQFFGPGTRLTVL.

This clone was observed a handful of times. The chain uses TRBV20-1 and TRBJ1-2, with 7 bases that match TRBD1. V lost 3 bases and J lost 0; bases outside the gene matches: 7. In germline, CDR1 is DFQATT, CDR2 SNEGSKA (reference sequence). The CDR3 spans 15 residues. CDR3 sequence reads: CSASPGTASNYGYTF. The CDR3, as DNA: TGCAGTGCTAGTCCCGGGACAGCTTCTAACTATGGCTACACCTTC.

The V call is TRBV6-5, the J call TRBJ2-5; 13 nucleotides match TRBD2. Germline V gives CDR1 MNHEY, CDR2 SVGAGI. This CDR3 has 14 residues. After removal of 11 bases from V and 4 bases from J, the junction contained 7 bases not matched to a gene. The CDR3 coding sequence is TGTGCCGCAAGGACTAGCGGGAGCGGAGAGACCCAGTACTTC. Translating it yields CAARTSGSGETQYF.

The chain has TRBV7-6 and TRBJ1-4, with 8 bases fitting TRBD1. CDR1 and CDR2 (germline): SGHVS, FNYEAQ. The length of the CDR3 is 20 residues. V lost 4 bases, J lost 0 bases, and 16 bases stayed unmatched. This CDR3 is CASSYGRGQGTSATNEKLFF. CDR3 sequence (DNA): TGTGCCAGCAGCTACGGGCGAGGACAGGGTACTTCCGCAACTAATGAAAAACTGTTTTTT.

The chain joins TRBV5-1 to TRBJ1-3, with D possibly matching TRBD1 (5 bases). The CDR3 has 20 amino acids. V shed 4 bases and J shed 0 bases, with 26 bases lying between them. Germline-derived CDR1 and CDR2 are SGHRS and YFSETQ. The CDR3 sequence: CASSPGGDPNPAISGNTIYF. Written as DNA, the CDR3 is TGCGCCAGCAGCCCGGGGGGGGACCCTAATCCCGCCATCTCTGGAAACACCATATATTTT.

The J gene is TRBJ1-1, the V gene TRBV6-5; D not certain. CDR3 length equals 12 residues. Germline V lookup: CDR1 MNHEY, CDR2 SVGAGI. V shed 8 bases and J shed 6 bases, with 13 bases lying between them. The DNA for the CDR3 is TGTGCCAGCGCACCTACGACTTCTGAAGCTTTCTTT. The encoded protein is CASAPTTSEAFF.

The chain carries TRBV29-1 and TRBJ1-4, with TRBD1 matching 8 bases. The V segment lost 4 bases and the J segment 3 bases; nucleotides outside the gene matches: 1. This CDR3 is 13 amino acids long. Germline V gives CDR1 SQVTM, CDR2 ANQGSEA. The CDR3: CSVGTGSNEKLFF. In DNA form, the CDR3 reads TGCAGCGTTGGGACAGGGTCTAATGAAAAACTGTTTTTT.

This rearrangement joins TRBV4-3 to TRBJ1-1; the D gene is possibly TRBD1 (5 bases). Germline CDR1 LGHNA, CDR2 YSLEER. The CDR3 consists of 16 residues. The ends were cut back, 1 base at V and 1 base at J, with 13 bases in the middle. The CDR3 nucleotides read TGCGCCAGCAGCCAAGGGGTCTCCGACAGGAACACTGAAGCTTTCTTT. Amino acid sequence: CASSQGVSDRNTEAFF.

This clone was recorded only once. The chain couples TRBV15 to TRBJ1-2, with 9 bases matching TRBD1. Germline CDR1 reads LNHNV; CDR2 reads YYDKDF (reference sequence). V was pared by 3 bases and J by 3 bases, with 2 bases of the junction left unmatched. The CDR3 totals 14 residues. DNA for the CDR3: TGTGCCACCAGCAGGGACAGGGGAGACTATGGCTACACCTTC. Translation: CATSRDRGDYGYTF.

This clone was picked up one time. V is TRBV9 and J is TRBJ2-7; TRBD2 is a possible D gene (7 bases). The CDR3 is 15 amino acids. V lost 0 bases, J lost 4 bases, and 14 bases lay in between. In germline, CDR1 is SGDLS, CDR2 YYNGEE. Written as DNA, the CDR3 is TGTGCCAGCAGCGTAGGGCAGGGAGGGGGTTACGAGCAGTACTTC. It yields the protein CASSVGQGGGYEQYF. Using reference TRBV9 and TRBJ2-7 for the parts outside the CDR3, the full variable domain is DSGVTQTPKHLITATGQRVTLRCSPRSGDLSVYWYQQSLDQGLQFLIQYYNGEERAKGNILERFSAQQFPDLHSELNLSSLELGDSALYFCASSVGQGGGYEQYFGPGTRLTVT.

This clone occurred once. The V and J genes are TRBV6-1 and TRBJ2-7; D remains ambiguous. Trimming took off 2 bases at V and 0 bases at J, with 11 bases between the two ends. The CDR3 has 15 residues. Germline V CDR1 and CDR2: MNHNS, SASEGT. The CDR3 spells CASSERGRTSYEQYF. The CDR3 bases are TGTGCCAGCAGTGAACGTGGCCGAACCTCCTACGAGCAGTACTTC.

The rearrangement joins TRBV5-1 to TRBJ1-5; TRBD1 might be the D (5 bases). Germline CDR1 reads SGHRS; CDR2 reads YFSETQ. Trimming left V 5 bases short and J 10 bases short, with 19 bases between. This CDR3 spans 14 amino acids. The CDR3 protein is CASRQDLENRPQHF. In DNA, the CDR3 is TGCGCCAGCAGACAGGACCTAGAGAATCGACCCCAGCATTTT.

CDR3 DNA sequence: TGCGCCAGCAGCCCGACGACTAGTTCCAATGAGCAGTTCTTC. It is translated as CASSPTTSSNEQFF. This chain joins TRBV5-1 and TRBJ2-1; D is possibly TRBD2 (6 bases). CDR1 SGHRS and CDR2 YFSETQ come from the germline V gene. V was shortened by 4 bases and J by 6 bases, with 14 bases between the two germline ends. CDR3 length: 14 residues.

Here the CDR3 DNA reads TGTGCCAGCAGCAAGTGCCGGACTAGCGGGACCGAGGGGGGTACGCAGTATTTT. Protein sequence: CASSKCRTSGTEGGTQYF. V is TRBV21-1 and J is TRBJ2-3; the D call in the table, TRBD2, was not verified against the DNA. TRBV21-1 is tagged as a pseudogene. The CDR3 contains 18 residues.

The J gene is TRBJ1-1, the V gene TRBV6-5; TRBD1 aligns across 9 bases. Germline assignment: CDR1 MNHEY and CDR2 SVGAGI. The V segment lost 6 bases and the J segment 1 base; nucleotides outside the gene matches: 6. The length of the CDR3 is 15 residues. The CDR3 loop is CASREIQGANTEAFF. DNA for the CDR3: TGTGCCAGCAGGGAGATACAGGGGGCGAACACTGAAGCTTTCTTT.

The chain links TRBV6-2 or TRBV6-3 to TRBJ2-7; 10 positions match TRBD1. The CDR3 is made up of 14 amino acids. In germline, CDR1 is MNHEY, CDR2 SVGEGT. After removal of 2 bases from V and 6 bases from J, the junction contained 4 bases not matched to a gene. CDR3 DNA sequence: TGTGCCAGCAGTTACCAGGGACAGGGGCGCGAGCAGTACTTC. Protein sequence: CASSYQGQGREQYF.